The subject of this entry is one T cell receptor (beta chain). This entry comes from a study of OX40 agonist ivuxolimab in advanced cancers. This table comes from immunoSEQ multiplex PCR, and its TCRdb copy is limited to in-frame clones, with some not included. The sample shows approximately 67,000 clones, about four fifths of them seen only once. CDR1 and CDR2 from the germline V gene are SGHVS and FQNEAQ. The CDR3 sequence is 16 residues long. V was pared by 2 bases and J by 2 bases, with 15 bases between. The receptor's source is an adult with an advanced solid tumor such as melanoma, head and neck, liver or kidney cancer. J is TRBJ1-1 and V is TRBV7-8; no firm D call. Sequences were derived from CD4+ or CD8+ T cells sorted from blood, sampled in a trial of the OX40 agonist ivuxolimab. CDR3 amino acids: CASSLYEFGINTEAFF. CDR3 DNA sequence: TGTGCCAGCAGCTTATATGAGTTCGGGATAAACACTGAAGCTTTCTTT.